This passage covers 9 T cell receptor beta chains from one sample sequenced in a study of post-analysis software for immune sequencing data. Study results and caveats: Patients showed TRBV5-6, TRBV5-1 and TRBV20-1 among a handful of TRBV segments more frequent than in controls.

No antigens are known for them. Unique molecular identifiers had been added to the TCR beta cDNA libraries. TCRdb used MiXCR to reprocess the PCR reads, holding one entry per CDR3 protein. The data show hundreds of thousands of distinct CDR3 sequences, roughly 30% seen once. Source material: blood. The receptors shown here come from a girl aged 5-17 years with multiple sclerosis.

The rearrangement links TRBV6-6 to TRBJ2-4; D is undetermined. The CDR3 is made up of 12 amino acids. V lost 6 bases and J 5 bases, leaving 8 bases between the germline ends. Per the germline V gene, CDR1 is MNHNY and CDR2 is SVGAGI (reference sequence). The CDR3 DNA is TGTGCCAGCAGCCGACGGGAAAACATTCAGTACTTC. Protein: CASSRRENIQYF.

The chain couples TRBV21-1 to TRBJ2-5; TRBD1, the table's D call, was not compared with the DNA. TRBV21-1 represents a pseudogene. This CDR3 is built from 14 residues. DNA for the CDR3: TGTGCCAGCAACGGGACAGCCCGAGAAGAGACCCAGTACTTC. Protein product: CASNGTAREETQYF.

As concerns this clonotype: Its ends do not fully match the called genes, so a read error is possible. The chain has TRBV27 and TRBJ2-4; unclear D gene. CDR1 MNHEY and CDR2 SMNVEV come from the germline V gene (reference sequence). The CDR3 spans 15 residues. Here the CDR3 DNA reads TGTGTCAGCAGTTCCACCATCTTAGCCAAAAACATTCAGTACTTC. This codes for CVSSSTILAKNIQYF.

This clonotype has just a few counts. This chain uses TRBV29-1 with TRBJ2-1; D unresolved. CDR1 is SQVTM, CDR2 ANQGSEA, per germline. The CDR3 spans 14 residues. In nucleotides, the CDR3 is TGCAGTGTCCCCCGCGAGGCCAAATACAATGAGCAGTTCTTC. This gives the protein CSVPREAKYNEQFF.

This clonotype was observed a handful of times. This chain uses TRBV7-9 with TRBJ2-1; D is possibly TRBD1 or TRBD2 (7 bases each). The germline V and J ends were trimmed by 3 bases and 8 bases, with 14 bases remaining between them. The CDR3 is 14 residues long. Germline loops: CDR1 SEHNR, CDR2 FQNEAQ (reference sequence). The CDR3 coding sequence is TGTGCCAGCAGCTTGCAGGGAGGGGGCGATGAGCAGTTCTTC. Translating it yields CASSLQGGGDEQFF.

This clonotype was detected a few times. CDR3 loop: CSVGGSWKETQYF. The CDR3 coding sequence is TGCAGCGTTGGTGGAAGCTGGAAAGAGACCCAGTACTTC. The rearrangement joins TRBV29-1 to TRBJ2-5, with unresolved D. The germline V gene has CDR1 SQVTM and CDR2 ANQGSEA. The CDR3 runs 13 residues. Trimming removed 4 bases from V and 3 bases from J, with 12 bases in between. The complete variable domain, with remaining parts taken from reference TRBV29-1 and TRBJ2-5, reads SAVISQKPSRDICQRGTSLTIQCQVDSQVTMMFWYRQQPGQSLTLIATANQGSEATYESGFVIDKFPISRPNLTFSTLTVSNMSPEDSSIYLCSVGGSWKETQYFGPGTRLLVL.

This clonotype appeared many times. V gene TRBV20-1 combines with J gene TRBJ2-1; 8 bases match TRBD1. This CDR3 is 16 amino acids long. Germline V gene lookup returns CDR1 DFQATT and CDR2 SNEGSKA (reference sequence). V was pared by 1 base and J by 4 bases, with 9 bases of the junction left unmatched. The CDR3 region is CSARARDRQLYNEQFF. The CDR3, as DNA: TGCAGTGCTAGAGCCCGGGACAGGCAGTTATACAATGAGCAGTTCTTC.

Only a few counts were recorded for this clonotype. This chain links TRBV5-6 with TRBJ2-1; D ambiguous. The V end was cut by 4 bases, the J end by 3 bases, with 14 bases between. The CDR3 consists of 15 residues. Looked up from germline, CDR1 is SGHDT and CDR2 is YYEEEE. CDR3 sequence: CASSQHPLGYNEQFF. CDR3 nucleotide sequence: TGTGCCAGCAGCCAACATCCATTGGGCTACAATGAGCAGTTCTTC.

This clonotype was counted between two and nine times. The chain joins TRBV9 to TRBJ2-7, with 7 bases matching TRBD1. Germline V gives CDR1 SGDLS, CDR2 YYNGEE. Trimming cost V 3 bases and J 5 bases; bases outside gene matches: 11. The length of the CDR3 is 15 residues. In DNA form, the CDR3 reads TGTGCCAGCAGCGCCGGTGGACAGGAACAGCACGAGCAGTACTTC. This gives the protein CASSAGGQEQHEQYF.